A single sample gave rise to the 10 T cell receptor beta chains below, sequenced in a study of radiotherapy plus CTLA-4 blockade in lung cancer. Only in-frame clones appear in the TCRdb table, and some are missing; sequencing was by immunoSEQ multiplex PCR. The profile shows more than 90,000 clones, roughly 88% of them singletons. The sample here was peripheral blood, taken from a patient treated with radiotherapy plus ipilimumab. The receptors stem from a human donor with non-small cell lung cancer that progressed on radiotherapy plus ipilimumab.

This chain links TRBV10-3 with TRBJ2-7, with 9 bases that match TRBD2. The germline gives CDR1 ENHRY, CDR2 SYGVKD. The CDR3 is 13 amino acids. V was clipped by 7 bases and J by 2 bases; unmatched bases: 3. The CDR3 bases are TGTGCCATCAAGACTAGCGGCGCCTACGAGCAGTACTTC. It codes for CAIKTSGAYEQYF.

The chain recombines TRBV2 with TRBJ1-4; 7 bases map to TRBD1. The germline gives CDR1 SNHLY, CDR2 FYNNEI. This CDR3 has 15 residues. The V gene end was trimmed by 1 base and the J gene end by 7 bases; junction bases not matched to a gene: 6. CDR3 loop: CASSEGQWDSEKLFF. Written as DNA, the CDR3 is TGTGCCAGCAGTGAAGGGCAGTGGGACAGTGAAAAACTGTTTTTT.

The V and J genes are TRBV9 and TRBJ2-2, with 9 bases lining up with TRBD1. The germline V gene encodes CDR1 SGDLS and CDR2 YYNGEE. V was pared by 0 bases and J by 4 bases, with 1 base of the junction left unmatched. This CDR3 comprises 15 residues. Here the CDR3 DNA reads TGTGCCAGCAGCGTAGTGGGACAGGGCACCGGGGAGCTGTTTTTT. Its protein is CASSVVGQGTGELFF. The variable domain in full, with the rest retrieved from reference TRBV9 and TRBJ2-2, is DSGVTQTPKHLITATGQRVTLRCSPRSGDLSVYWYQQSLDQGLQFLIQYYNGEERAKGNILERFSAQQFPDLHSELNLSSLELGDSALYFCASSVVGQGTGELFFGEGSRLTVL.

The rearrangement links TRBV10-2 to TRBJ2-7; no reliable D call. The CDR3 has 13 residues. The germline CDR1 and CDR2 sequences are WSHSY and SAAADI. Trimming took 8 bases from V and 0 from J, leaving 11 bases between them. The CDR3 reads CASAVLSSYEQYF. The CDR3 coding sequence is TGCGCCAGCGCCGTACTGAGCTCCTACGAGCAGTACTTC.

The gene calls are TRBV7-2 and TRBJ2-3, with no clear D. CDR3 length: 13 amino acids. Per the germline V gene, CDR1 is SGHTA and CDR2 is FQGNSA. Between the trimmed V and J ends, which lost 1 base and 0 bases, there was a span of 2 bases. The CDR3 coding sequence is TGTGCCAGCAGCTTAGGTAGCACAGATACGCAGTATTTT. Translating gives CASSLGSTDTQYF.

The chain joins TRBV5-6 to TRBJ2-7; D possibly matches TRBD1 or TRBD2 (5 bases each). Germline V gene data show CDR1 as SGHDT and CDR2 as YYEEEE. This CDR3 has 15 residues. V lost 6 bases and J 5 bases, leaving 21 bases between the germline ends. CDR3 region: CASNPGRGFYHEQYF. For the CDR3, the DNA is TGTGCCAGCAACCCGGGGCGCGGTTTTTACCACGAGCAGTACTTC. Supplemented by reference TRBV5-6 and TRBJ2-7, the full variable domain reads DAGVTQSPTHLIKTRGQQVTLRCSPKSGHDTVSWYQQALGQGPQFIFQYYEEEERQRGNFPDRFSGHQFPNYSSELNVNALLLGDSALYLCASNPGRGFYHEQYFGPGTRLTVT.

The chain links TRBV5-1 to TRBJ2-7, with a tentative D call TRBD2 (6 bases). The CDR3 consists of 17 residues. Between the trimmed V and J ends, which lost 1 base and 3 bases, there was a span of 20 bases. Per the germline V gene, CDR1 is SGHRS and CDR2 is YFSETQ. The CDR3 bases are TGCGCCAGCAGCTTGAATGGCCCCCGGGACTGGAGCTACGAGCAGTACTTC. Translated, it gives CASSLNGPRDWSYEQYF.

V gene TRBV10-1 combines with J gene TRBJ2-2, with D possibly being TRBD1 (5 bases). V lost 3 bases to trimming and J lost 6 bases, with 8 bases between them. CDR1 and CDR2 (germline): WNHNN, SYGVQD (reference sequence). This CDR3 has 13 amino acids. CDR3 amino acids: CASSDTGPGELFF. DNA of the CDR3: TGCGCCAGCAGTGATACAGGACCCGGGGAGCTGTTTTTT.

This clone was picked up one time. V usage is TRBV5-1 and J usage is TRBJ2-5, with a weak D call TRBD2 (6 bases). Germline V gene sequence: CDR1 SGHRS, CDR2 YFSETQ. The CDR3 consists of 15 residues. V lost 1 base and J lost 3, with 13 bases in between. The DNA for the CDR3 is TGCGCCAGCAGCTTGCAAGGTCGGGAGAAAGAGACCCAGTACTTC. Translation: CASSLQGREKETQYF.

The chain recombines TRBV7-9 with TRBJ2-1; no reliable D call. Germline CDR1 reads SEHNR; CDR2 reads FQNEAQ (reference sequence). Trimming took off 5 bases at V and 9 bases at J, with 14 bases between the two ends. The CDR3 consists of 13 residues. CDR3 residues: CASSPSSRPEQFF. CDR3 DNA sequence: TGTGCCAGCAGCCCCTCCTCTAGACCTGAGCAGTTCTTC.